This T cell receptor beta chain was captured by sequencing in a study of response to subunit inactivated influenza vaccine. TCRdb reprocessed the RT-PCR reads with MiXCR, giving one entry per CDR3 protein. The profile covers hundreds of thousands of distinct CDR3 sequences, with around 15% appearing a single time and roughly 7.2% taken by the ten largest. Turning to this clonotype: Its antigen is still unknown.

Study-wide findings and caveats: The authors proposed limited new T cell recruitment per seasonal influenza vaccination.

The source is a man aged 50-60 years who received an inactivated influenza vaccine. Here the sequenced sample was PBMCs from blood, taken around 14 days before vaccination.

The CDR3 protein is CASSEVGGAYKNIQYF. The CDR3 DNA is TGTGCCAGCAGTGAGGTCGGGGGGGCATACAAAAACATTCAGTACTTC. The rearrangement links TRBV6-1 to TRBJ2-4, with TRBD2 matching over 8 bases. V lost 3 bases, J lost 3 bases, and 7 bases stayed unmatched. Per germline, CDR1 MNHNS and CDR2 SASEGT. There are 16 residues in the CDR3.